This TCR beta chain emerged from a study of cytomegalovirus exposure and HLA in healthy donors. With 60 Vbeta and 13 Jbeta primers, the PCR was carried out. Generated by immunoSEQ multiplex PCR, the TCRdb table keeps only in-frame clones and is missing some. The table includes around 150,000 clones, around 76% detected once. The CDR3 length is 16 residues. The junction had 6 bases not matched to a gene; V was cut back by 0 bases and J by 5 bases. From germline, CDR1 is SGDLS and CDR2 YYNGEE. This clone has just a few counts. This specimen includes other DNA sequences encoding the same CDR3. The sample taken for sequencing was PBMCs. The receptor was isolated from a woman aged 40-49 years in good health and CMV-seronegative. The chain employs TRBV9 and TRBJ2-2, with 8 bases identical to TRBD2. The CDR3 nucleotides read TGTGCCAGCAGCGTAGGGGGTAGCGGGGTTACCGGGGAGCTGTTTTTT. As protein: CASSVGGSGVTGELFF. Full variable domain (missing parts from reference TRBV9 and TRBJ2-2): DSGVTQTPKHLITATGQRVTLRCSPRSGDLSVYWYQQSLDQGLQFLIQYYNGEERAKGNILERFSAQQFPDLHSELNLSSLELGDSALYFCASSVGGSGVTGELFFGEGSRLTVL.